This is a list of T cell receptor beta chains from one sample in a study of shared clonotypes between healthy human individuals. Repertoires were generated with immunoSEQ multiplex PCR, while TCRdb's copy carries only in-frame clones and drops some. There are a few million clones in the sample; 85% to 95% occur only once, and 0.3% to 0.4% lies in the top ten. Sequenced input: naive CD4+ T cells from PBMCs. These receptors all come from a man aged 18 to 30 in good health. Some clones in this sample may be carry-over from other donors' samples. CDR3s leave out the opening cysteine and the closing phenylalanine or tryptophan. A D gene is named only where the DNA matches it firmly.

v_gene	d_gene	j_gene	CDR3aa
TRBV19	TRBD2	TRBJ2-7	ASSIASGIYEQY
TRBV18	.	TRBJ2-3	ASSPGRVPDTQY
TRBV5-4	.	TRBJ1-4	ASSSYRSLGATNEKLF
TRBV9	TRBD1	TRBJ2-7	ASSARDSSYEQY
TRBV7-2	.	TRBJ1-5	ASSPDSNQPQH
TRBV6-1	.	TRBJ2-7	ASSESWQGLATEQY
TRBV6-1	.	TRBJ2-2	ASSIQVNTGELF
TRBV19	TRBD1	TRBJ1-5	ASSGDSYSNQPQH
TRBV7-9	.	TRBJ2-1	ASSVLGRYNEQF
TRBV27	.	TRBJ2-7	ASSPNWGLVLVEQY
TRBV28	.	TRBJ2-3	ASSPQGGPDTQY
TRBV7-3	.	TRBJ2-7	ASSTTSGADEQY
TRBV5-1	.	TRBJ2-1	ASSLESYNEQF
TRBV7-3	TRBD1	TRBJ1-1	ASSLGQGAMAF
TRBV18	.	TRBJ2-7	ASSPSRPHEQY
TRBV5-1	TRBD1	TRBJ2-5	ASSFSQGAEETQY
TRBV7-9	.	TRBJ2-2	ASSPRFTGELF
TRBV14	.	TRBJ1-1	ASSQRTGGGSTEAF
TRBV6-5	.	TRBJ1-1	ASSSPGRSAEAF
TRBV6-5	.	TRBJ2-7	ASSYTSRAVYEQY
TRBV5-1	TRBD2	TRBJ2-3	ASTNGRTTDTQY
TRBV28	.	TRBJ1-3	ASSLSTPGGNTIY
TRBV7-8	TRBD1	TRBJ2-7	ASSSKSGSGTGDEQY
TRBV12-5	TRBD1	TRBJ2-1	ASGTPGQGDNEQF
TRBV7-3	TRBD1	TRBJ2-3	ASSQGTGNTQY
TRBV28	.	TRBJ1-4	ASSPTGTLGLVF
TRBV19	.	TRBJ1-1	ASSPTILNTEAF
TRBV28	.	TRBJ2-7	ASSGAATYEQY
TRBV27	TRBD2	TRBJ2-2	ASSFGRETGELF
TRBV7-9	.	TRBJ2-7	ASRPSQGPTYEQY
TRBV11-2	.	TRBJ2-2	ASRQPGQNTGELF
TRBV30	.	TRBJ2-4	AWSGLQPNIQY
TRBV2	TRBD2	TRBJ2-7	ASRNSGISYEQY
TRBV7-9	TRBD2	TRBJ2-1	ASSVYKREDEQF
TRBV9	.	TRBJ2-2	ASSAPGRDFGGELF
TRBV4-1	.	TRBJ2-3	ASSRVLQLTDTQY
TRBV7-8	.	TRBJ2-1	ASSLVTRVAEQF
TRBV7-2	TRBD1	TRBJ1-5	ASSLVQGDGQPQH
TRBV2	.	TRBJ2-5	ASSLPGRTQETQY
TRBV6-6	TRBD1	TRBJ1-1	ASSGQGAGNTEAF
TRBV2	.	TRBJ1-1	ASMQGLNTEAF
TRBV28	.	TRBJ1-6	ASSPTGVNSPLH
TRBV7-3	TRBD2	TRBJ2-5	ASSFSGGETQY
TRBV28	.	TRBJ2-2	ASSVTGELF
TRBV10-3	.	TRBJ1-1	AISEFEGQQNTEAF
TRBV28	.	TRBJ1-1	ASSLVTHGNTEAF
TRBV30	.	TRBJ2-7	AWSVLTGASYEQY